The next 32 T cell receptor beta chains were all read from a single sample in a study of blood T cell repertoires in COVID-19. This table comes from immunoSEQ multiplex PCR, and its TCRdb copy is limited to in-frame clones, with some not included. The sample has a few hundred thousand clones; roughly 86% are singletons. The sample comprised peripheral blood. The receptors shown here come from a human donor in a cohort sampled during active COVID-19.

The CDR3 here is CASSGLDSNYGYTF. In nucleotides, the CDR3 is TGTGCCAGCAGTGGTTTGGACTCTAACTATGGCTACACCTTC. The V gene is TRBV2, the J gene TRBJ1-2; D ambiguous. V lost 4 bases to trimming and J lost 0 bases, with 9 bases between them. This CDR3 comprises 14 residues. Germline CDR1 SNHLY, CDR2 FYNNEI.

V usage is TRBV2 and J usage is TRBJ2-2; TRBD2 is a possible D gene (6 bases). The V end was cut by 6 bases, the J end by 5 bases, with 7 bases between. Germline assignment: CDR1 SNHLY and CDR2 FYNNEI. The CDR3 is 12 residues long. The CDR3 protein is CASRGGTGELFF. The CDR3, as DNA: TGTGCCAGCAGGGGAGGAACCGGGGAGCTGTTTTTT.

V is TRBV18 and J is TRBJ2-2; weak D call: TRBD1 (5 bases). The length of the CDR3 is 16 residues. The V gene lost 0 bases and the J gene lost 5 bases, with 13 bases spanning the gap. The germline CDR1 and CDR2 sequences are KGHSH and LQKENI. The chain's CDR3 is CASSPPWGAGTGELFF. CDR3 nucleotide sequence: TGTGCCAGCTCACCACCTTGGGGCGCAGGAACCGGGGAGCTGTTTTTT.

The chain couples TRBV5-1 to TRBJ2-2; D perhaps matches TRBD2 (6 bases). This CDR3 region has 15 residues. V was shortened by 3 bases and J by 4 bases, with 13 bases between the two germline ends. Germline CDR1 and CDR2: SGHRS and YFSETQ. Here the CDR3 reads CASSSAGSRTGELFF. The CDR3, as DNA: TGCGCCAGCAGCTCCGCCGGGAGTCGCACCGGGGAGCTGTTTTTT.

The rearrangement uses TRBV18 and TRBJ2-7; 7 bases map to TRBD1. V lost 2 bases, J lost 0 bases, and 7 bases stayed unmatched. CDR1 is KGHSH, CDR2 LQKENI, per germline. The CDR3 sequence is 16 residues long. Here the CDR3 reads CASSPAGTDSSYEQYF. In DNA, the CDR3 is TGTGCCAGCTCACCAGCCGGGACAGATAGCTCCTACGAGCAGTACTTC.

The chain combines TRBV6-5 with TRBJ2-7; TRBD1 aligns across 11 bases. After removal of 10 bases from V and 4 bases from J, the junction contained 9 bases not matched to a gene. This CDR3 spans 14 amino acids. Germline V gene data show CDR1 as MNHEY and CDR2 as SVGAGI. CDR3 loop: CANSLGTGGYEQYF. The CDR3 DNA follows: TGTGCCAATTCCCTCGGGACAGGGGGTTACGAGCAGTACTTC.

The chain has TRBV24-1 and TRBJ2-5, with D possibly TRBD1 on 5 matching bases. V lost 7 bases, J lost 0 bases, and 5 bases lay in between. The CDR3 covers 12 residues. Germline CDR1 KGHDR, CDR2 SFDVKD. This chain's CDR3 is CATRGDQETQYF. In DNA form, the CDR3 reads TGTGCCACCAGAGGGGACCAAGAGACCCAGTACTTC.

The chain carries TRBV10-1 and TRBJ1-5, with D unresolved. CDR3 length equals 15 residues. Germline V gene lookup returns CDR1 WNHNN and CDR2 SYGVQD (reference sequence). Trimming removed 1 base at V and 0 bases at J, with 7 bases between. The CDR3 region has the DNA TGCGCCAGCAGTGAGTGGGAGGATAGCAATCAGCCCCAGCATTTT. It specifies CASSEWEDSNQPQHF.

The rearrangement links TRBV5-1 to TRBJ1-1, with TRBD1 matching over 9 bases. Germline-derived CDR1 and CDR2 are SGHRS and YFSETQ. Losses at the gene ends were 1 base for V and 6 bases for J; bases not matched to a gene: 19. The CDR3 has 19 residues. In DNA, the CDR3 is TGCGCCAGCAGCTTGAGCCCCGAGCAGGGACAGGGTTTCGTGGCTGAAGCTTTCTTT. This gives the protein CASSLSPEQGQGFVAEAFF.

This clone has only one observation. This chain connects TRBV6-5 to TRBJ2-3; TRBD1 is a possible D gene (5 bases). V lost 2 bases and J lost 3, with 9 bases in between. In germline, CDR1 is MNHEY, CDR2 SVGAGI. CDR3 length equals 14 residues. The CDR3 DNA is TGTGCCAGCAGTTACCGACAGACGACAGATACGCAGTATTTT. Amino acid sequence: CASSYRQTTDTQYF.

The chain joins TRBV2 to TRBJ2-3, with TRBD1 as a possible D gene (5 bases). Trimming took off 2 bases at V and 4 bases at J, with 16 bases between the two ends. The CDR3 totals 16 residues. Germline CDR1 reads SNHLY; CDR2 reads FYNNEI. The CDR3 DNA reads TGTGCCAGCAGTGAATTGACAGTTGACAATGCAGATACGCAGTATTTT. Its protein product is CASSELTVDNADTQYF. The complete variable domain, with remaining parts taken from reference TRBV2 and TRBJ2-3, reads EPEVTQTPSHQVTQMGQEVILRCVPISNHLYFYWYRQILGQKVEFLVSFYNNEISEKSEIFDDQFSVERPDGSNFTLKIRSTKLEDSAMYFCASSELTVDNADTQYFGPGTRLTVL.

The chain carries TRBV7-8 and TRBJ2-7, with 8 bases aligning to TRBD2. With 5 bases clipped from V and 5 bases from J, the junction kept 14 bases outside the gene matches. From germline, CDR1 is SGHVS and CDR2 FQNEAQ. The CDR3 runs to 16 residues. CDR3 loop: CASSPESVAGLNEQYF. In nucleotides, the CDR3 is TGTGCCAGCAGCCCGGAATCTGTAGCGGGACTCAACGAGCAGTACTTC. Looking up the rest from reference TRBV7-8 and TRBJ2-7 gives the full variable domain: GAGVSQSPRYKVAKRGQDVALRCDPISGHVSLFWYQQALGQGPEFLTYFQNEAQLDKSGLPSDRFFAERPEGSVSTLKIQRTQQEDSAVYLCASSPESVAGLNEQYFGPGTRLTVT.

The V and J genes are TRBV19 and TRBJ2-5, with 12 bases lining up with TRBD2. The V gene end was trimmed by 5 bases and the J gene end by 5 bases; junction bases not matched to a gene: 3. The germline gives CDR1 LNHDA, CDR2 SQIVND (reference sequence). This CDR3 contains 14 residues. The CDR3 region is CASSRTSGMETQYF. For the CDR3, the DNA is TGTGCCAGTAGTCGGACTAGCGGGATGGAGACCCAGTACTTC.

The chain uses TRBV7-9 and TRBJ2-2, with 7 bases matching TRBD1. V shed 5 bases, J shed 4 bases, and the junction held 7 bases outside the gene matches. The CDR3 sequence is 15 residues long. Germline V gene lookup returns CDR1 SEHNR and CDR2 FQNEAQ (reference sequence). The CDR3 loop reads CASSPPQGPTGELFF. The CDR3 coding sequence is TGTGCCAGCAGCCCCCCACAGGGGCCCACCGGGGAGCTGTTTTTT.

The chain joins TRBV7-2 to TRBJ1-1, with D unresolved. Trimming removed 3 bases from V and 0 bases from J, with 8 bases in between. The CDR3 is 14 residues long. In germline, CDR1 is SGHTA, CDR2 FQGNSA. The DNA for the CDR3 is TGTGCCAGCAGCTTGATGAGTTTGAACACTGAAGCTTTCTTT. Translating it yields CASSLMSLNTEAFF.

This sequence joins TRBV7-9 and TRBJ2-3; D possibly corresponds to TRBD1 (6 bases). Germline V gene data show CDR1 as SEHNR and CDR2 as FQNEAQ (reference sequence). Between the trimmed V and J ends, which lost 1 base and 4 bases, there was a span of 9 bases. The CDR3 consists of 14 residues. CDR3 loop: CASSLGSGADTQYF. The CDR3, as DNA: TGTGCCAGCAGCTTAGGTTCAGGGGCAGATACGCAGTATTTT.

The chain recombines TRBV10-3 with TRBJ2-7, with D possibly being TRBD1 (6 bases). V shed 7 bases and J shed 5 bases, with 15 bases lying between them. CDR1 ENHRY and CDR2 SYGVKD come from the germline V gene. The CDR3 runs 13 residues. The CDR3 region has the DNA TGTGCCATCACCCGAACACAGGGAGACGAGCAGTACTTC. It specifies CAITRTQGDEQYF.

The V call is TRBV6-5, the J call TRBJ1-4; D unresolved. The CDR3 sequence is 13 residues long. Germline values: CDR1 MNHEY, CDR2 SVGAGI. The V end was cut by 5 bases, the J end by 6 bases, with 10 bases between. The CDR3 reads CASSTDTYEKLFF. The CDR3 DNA sequence: TGTGCCAGCAGTACCGACACCTATGAAAAACTGTTTTTT.

The chain uses TRBV27 and TRBJ1-2; possible D gene TRBD1, 6 bases. This CDR3 region has 13 residues. Germline loops: CDR1 MNHEY, CDR2 SMNVEV (reference sequence). Deletions cut 6 bases from V and 4 bases from J, with 12 bases between. The CDR3 DNA follows: TGTGCCAGCAGGGGGGCCGGCCTCTATGGCTACACCTTC. Protein product: CASRGAGLYGYTF.

This chain links TRBV6-5 with TRBJ2-7, with 9 bases identical to TRBD1. Losses at the gene ends were 7 bases for V and 4 bases for J; bases not matched to a gene: 11. The germline V gene encodes CDR1 MNHEY and CDR2 SVGAGI. This CDR3 comprises 15 residues. In DNA form, the CDR3 reads TGTGCCAGCAACCTCTCACAGGGGGCCGCTTACGAGCAGTACTTC. Amino acids: CASNLSQGAAYEQYF.

The chain uses TRBV18 and TRBJ2-5; the match to TRBD1 covers 8 bases. This CDR3 is 16 amino acids long. Germline V gene lookup returns CDR1 KGHSH and CDR2 LQKENI. After removal of 4 bases from V and 2 bases from J, the junction contained 9 bases not matched to a gene. The CDR3 coding sequence is TGTGCCAGCTCACACCGAGGACAGGGCGGGCAAGAGACCCAGTACTTC. Translated, it gives CASSHRGQGGQETQYF.

The chain combines TRBV5-4 with TRBJ1-1; possibly TRBD1 for D (5 bases). Trimming left V 2 bases short and J 4 bases short, with 9 bases between. From germline, CDR1 is SGHNT and CDR2 YYREEE (reference sequence). The CDR3 sequence is 13 residues long. Written as DNA, the CDR3 is TGTGCCAGCAGCTTCGACGGGGGCACTGAAGCTTTCTTT. Its translation is CASSFDGGTEAFF. Based on the CDR3 plus reference TRBV5-4 and TRBJ1-1, the full variable domain is ETGVTQSPTHLIKTRGQQVTLRCSSQSGHNTVSWYQQALGQGPQFIFQYYREEENGRGNFPPRFSGLQFPNYSSELNVNALELDDSALYLCASSFDGGTEAFFGQGTRLTVV.

The CDR3 region is CASSIAGSSYNEQFF. CDR3 nucleotide sequence: TGTGCCAGCAGCATAGCGGGAAGCTCCTACAATGAGCAGTTCTTC. The chain carries TRBV5-6 and TRBJ2-1, with TRBD2 matching 8 bases. The V gene's germline CDR1 is SGHDT and CDR2 YYEEEE. The CDR3 contains 15 residues. Trimming cost V 4 bases and J 0 bases; bases outside gene matches: 3. Together with reference TRBV5-6 and TRBJ2-1, the CDR3 gives the full variable domain: DAGVTQSPTHLIKTRGQQVTLRCSPKSGHDTVSWYQQALGQGPQFIFQYYEEEERQRGNFPDRFSGHQFPNYSSELNVNALLLGDSALYLCASSIAGSSYNEQFFGPGTRLTVL.

V usage is TRBV7-2 and J usage is TRBJ1-2, with 7 positions matching TRBD1. CDR1 SGHTA and CDR2 FQGNSA come from the germline V gene. The CDR3 covers 14 residues. V lost 2 bases and J lost 4; bases outside the gene matches: 4. CDR3 protein: CASSLKGQSYGYTF. The CDR3 DNA reads TGTGCCAGCAGCTTAAAGGGACAGAGCTATGGCTACACCTTC.

The chain couples TRBV20-1 to TRBJ2-7, with D tentatively TRBD2 (6 bases). Germline lookup yields CDR1 DFQATT and CDR2 SNEGSKA (reference sequence). The CDR3 length is 13 residues. V was trimmed by 3 bases and J by 2 bases, leaving 11 bases between them. The CDR3 protein is CSASAGNTYEQYF. The CDR3 DNA sequence: TGCAGTGCTAGTGCGGGAAATACCTACGAGCAGTACTTC.

The chain carries TRBV14 and TRBJ1-1; the D gene is possibly TRBD1 (5 bases). Between the trimmed V and J ends, which lost 3 bases and 5 bases, there was a span of 13 bases. Germline V gene data show CDR1 as SGHDN and CDR2 as FVKESK. CDR3 size: 14 residues. The CDR3 nucleotides read TGTGCCAGCAGCCAGATGCGGGGCGGGACTGAAGCTTTCTTT. This gives the protein CASSQMRGGTEAFF. The variable domain in full, completed from reference TRBV14 and TRBJ1-1, reads EAGVTQFPSHSVIEKGQTVTLRCDPISGHDNLYWYRRVMGKEIKFLLHFVKESKQDESGMPNNRFLAERTGGTYSTLKVQPAELEDSGVYFCASSQMRGGTEAFFGQGTRLTVV.

The CDR3 here is CASSYSRGSSGNTIYF. Written as DNA, the CDR3 is TGTGCCAGCAGTTACTCGCGGGGGAGCTCTGGAAACACCATATATTTT. This chain connects TRBV6-5 to TRBJ1-3; D perhaps matches TRBD1 (5 bases). In germline, CDR1 is MNHEY, CDR2 SVGAGI. Trimming pared 0 bases from V and 0 bases from J, leaving 9 bases between. There are 16 residues in the CDR3.

This chain links TRBV28 with TRBJ1-1, with D hard to call. CDR1 MDHEN and CDR2 SYDVKM come from the germline V gene. CDR3 length equals 13 residues. The V and J ends lost 5 bases and 6 bases respectively, with 13 bases between them. The DNA for the CDR3 is TGTGCCAGCAGTGCCCCGGAAGAGGCTGAAGCTTTCTTT. It specifies CASSAPEEAEAFF.

Here the CDR3 DNA reads TGTGCCAGCAGCGTAGATCCAGGGAGGGACACCGGGGAGCTGTTTTTT. As protein: CASSVDPGRDTGELFF. The V call is TRBV9, the J call TRBJ2-2, with 7 bases lining up with TRBD2. CDR1 and CDR2 (germline): SGDLS, YYNGEE. The CDR3 extends over 16 amino acids. V lost 0 bases to trimming and J lost 3 bases; unmatched junction nucleotides: 5.

V gene TRBV7-9 combines with J gene TRBJ2-6, with 9 positions matching TRBD1. The V segment lost 6 bases and the J segment 0 bases; nucleotides outside the gene matches: 9. Germline CDR1 and CDR2: SEHNR and FQNEAQ (reference sequence). The CDR3 runs 18 residues. The chain's CDR3 is CASRGTGQGISGANVLTF. The CDR3 DNA follows: TGTGCCAGCAGGGGAACGGGACAGGGTATCTCTGGGGCCAACGTCCTGACTTTC.

The J gene is TRBJ2-1, the V gene TRBV5-4; TRBD1 matches 8 bases. The germline V gene has CDR1 SGHNT and CDR2 YYREEE (reference sequence). Losses at the gene ends were 3 bases for V and 3 bases for J; bases not matched to a gene: 5. CDR3 length equals 15 residues. The CDR3 sequence: CASSSGQVHYNEQFF. In DNA form, the CDR3 reads TGTGCCAGCAGCTCGGGACAGGTCCACTACAATGAGCAGTTCTTC.

This chain connects TRBV19 to TRBJ2-2; 7 bases agree with TRBD1. The V segment lost 9 bases and the J segment 1 base; nucleotides outside the gene matches: 8. The CDR3 length is 15 residues. Germline loops: CDR1 LNHDA, CDR2 SQIVND (reference sequence). The CDR3 DNA is TGTGCCAGCCACCCTTGGGACAGGAACACCGGGGAGCTGTTTTTT. Protein: CASHPWDRNTGELFF.